This T cell receptor (beta chain) was identified during a study of human T cells and chemical hapten exposure. Study as a whole: Patch testing placed 0.01% DPC on the upper back, with readings at 6 days. Minor volume differences among pooled libraries chiefly drove per-sample TCR yield variation.

CDR3 length equals 14 residues. Losses at the gene ends were 7 bases for V and 5 bases for J; bases not matched to a gene: 8. CDR1 and CDR2 (germline): MDHEN, SYDVKM. Indicated time point: patch test 2, 6 weeks after DPC sensitization. Treatment denoted: therapeutic diphenylcyclopropenone sensitization with weekly scalp DPC. Staff drew blood before applying each patch test. In the library, unique molecular identifiers were attached to individual cDNA molecules. TCRdb ran MiXCR on the RACE reads and lists one entry per CDR3 protein. The repertoire holds hundreds of thousands of distinct CDR3 sequences, with roughly 6.3% as singletons.

The chain joins TRBV28 to TRBJ2-3, with TRBD1 matching 8 bases. The TCR sequence derives from a woman in her late teens or twenties with alopecia areata. Some clones in this sample may be carry-over from other donors' samples. This specimen was whole blood, taken in connection with sensitization to the hapten diphenylcyclopropenone (DPC). CDR3 in DNA: TGTGCCAGCATCTCAGGGGGCTCGAGAGATACGCAGTATTTT. The encoded protein is CASISGGSRDTQYF.